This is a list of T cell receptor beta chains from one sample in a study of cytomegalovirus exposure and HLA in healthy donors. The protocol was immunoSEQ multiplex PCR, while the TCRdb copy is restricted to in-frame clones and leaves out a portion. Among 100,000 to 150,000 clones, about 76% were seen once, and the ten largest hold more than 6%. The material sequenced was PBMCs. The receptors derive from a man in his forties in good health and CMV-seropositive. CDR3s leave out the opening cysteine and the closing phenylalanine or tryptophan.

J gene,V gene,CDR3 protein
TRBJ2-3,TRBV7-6,ASSLFAGGQPSSTDTQY
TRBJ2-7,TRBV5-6,ASSPPESHLSYEQY
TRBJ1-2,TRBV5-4,ASSVPGQGSGGYT
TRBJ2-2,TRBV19,ASSIVGSVTGELF
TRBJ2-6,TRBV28,ASWDSGTGYSGANVLT
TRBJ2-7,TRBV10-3,ATNPDRVGEQY
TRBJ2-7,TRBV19,ASSPGQSYEQY
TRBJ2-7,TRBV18,ASSPGTVDYEQY
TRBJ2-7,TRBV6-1,ASSESIIYEQY
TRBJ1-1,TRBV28,ASSPTDRVRNTEAF
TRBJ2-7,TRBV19,ASSTRVGEQY
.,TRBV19,ASSMARDYEQY
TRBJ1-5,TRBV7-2,ASRLDGGFGPQH
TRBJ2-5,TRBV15,ATSRVSSTQTQY
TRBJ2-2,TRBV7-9,ASSLLAPRSGELF
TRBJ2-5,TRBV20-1,SASPETQY
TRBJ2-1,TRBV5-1,ASSLSWSGSRREQF
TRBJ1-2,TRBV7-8,ASSLASGQGYGYT
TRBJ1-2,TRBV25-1,ASSEGDRGLVDGYT
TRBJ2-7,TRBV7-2,ASSLRSQRGTPLYEQY
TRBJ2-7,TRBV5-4,ASSPRDREYEQY
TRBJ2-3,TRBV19,ASNAEDTQY
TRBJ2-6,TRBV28,ASSFAPWGLHSGANVLT
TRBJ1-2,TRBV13,ASSFGPTAANYGYT
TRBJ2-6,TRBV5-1,ASSFETRTGANVLT
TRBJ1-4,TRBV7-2,ASRRFDRATEKLF
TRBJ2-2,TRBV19,ASSIEQLAANTGELF
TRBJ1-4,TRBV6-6,ASTPTDRANEKLF
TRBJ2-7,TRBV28,ASSPLYEQY
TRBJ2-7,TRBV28,ASTREGGHEQY
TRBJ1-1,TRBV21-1,ASSRRAPEAF
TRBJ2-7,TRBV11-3,ASSLTSKDEQY
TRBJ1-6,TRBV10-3,ASSEESGKGSPLH
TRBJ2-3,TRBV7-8,ASSLGGSRTDTQY
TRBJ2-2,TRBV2,ASSDLGQGASGELF
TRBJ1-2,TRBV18,ASSPQQANYGYT
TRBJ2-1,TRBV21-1,ASSTHLIPETSGGASGEQF
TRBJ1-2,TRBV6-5,ASSYDSNYGYT
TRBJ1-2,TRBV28,ASRELRVDYGYT
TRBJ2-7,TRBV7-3,ASSLMRDPLSPCEQY
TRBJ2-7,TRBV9,ASSATPGTTHEQY
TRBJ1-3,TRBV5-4,ASSSRLGSGNTIY
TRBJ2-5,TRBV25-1,ASSEGLAGVETQY
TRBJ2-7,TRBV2,ASSDNTGGEQY
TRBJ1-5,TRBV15,ATTDRVGQPQH
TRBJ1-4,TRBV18,ASSRGEKEKLF
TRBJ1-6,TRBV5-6,ASSFPGTGNSPLH
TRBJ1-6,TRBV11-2,ASSLTPDYNSPLH
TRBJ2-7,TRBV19,ASQKTSGLSYEQY
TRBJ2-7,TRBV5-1,ASSLATAIVYEQY
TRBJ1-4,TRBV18,ASSTSPRENEKLF
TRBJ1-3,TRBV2,ASSRTPTIPPDTIY
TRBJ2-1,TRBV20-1,SANFNEQF
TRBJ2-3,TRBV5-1,ASSLALAGGTDTQY
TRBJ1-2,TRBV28,ASSLAVDYGYT